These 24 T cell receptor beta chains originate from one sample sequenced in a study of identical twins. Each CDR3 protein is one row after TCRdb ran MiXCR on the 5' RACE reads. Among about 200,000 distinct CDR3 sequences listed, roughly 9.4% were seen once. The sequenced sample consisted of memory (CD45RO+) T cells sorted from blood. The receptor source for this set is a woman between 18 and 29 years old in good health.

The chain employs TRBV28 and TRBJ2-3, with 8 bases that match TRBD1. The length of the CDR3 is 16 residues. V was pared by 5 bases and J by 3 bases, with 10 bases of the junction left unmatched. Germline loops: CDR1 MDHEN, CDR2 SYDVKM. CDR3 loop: CASSPPSDRGTDTQYF. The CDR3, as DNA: TGTGCCAGCAGTCCTCCCTCCGACAGGGGAACAGATACGCAGTATTTT.

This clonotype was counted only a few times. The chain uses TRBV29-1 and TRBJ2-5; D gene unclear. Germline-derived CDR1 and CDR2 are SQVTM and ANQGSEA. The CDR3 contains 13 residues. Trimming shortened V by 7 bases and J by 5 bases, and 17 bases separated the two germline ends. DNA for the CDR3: TGCAGCGGGAGTACAAATCGAGAGGAGACCCAGTACTTC. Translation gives CSGSTNREETQYF.

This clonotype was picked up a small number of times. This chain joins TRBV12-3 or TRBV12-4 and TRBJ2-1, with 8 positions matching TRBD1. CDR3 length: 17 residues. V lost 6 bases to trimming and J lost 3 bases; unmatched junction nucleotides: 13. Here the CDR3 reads CASSRRQGWGVYNEQFF. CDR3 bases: TGTGCCAGCAGCCGCAGACAGGGGTGGGGGGTCTACAATGAGCAGTTCTTC.

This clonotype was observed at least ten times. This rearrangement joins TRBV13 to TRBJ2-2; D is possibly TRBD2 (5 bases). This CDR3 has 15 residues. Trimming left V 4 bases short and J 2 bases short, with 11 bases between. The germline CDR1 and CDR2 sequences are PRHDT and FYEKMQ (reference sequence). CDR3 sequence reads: CASSSRAANTGELFF. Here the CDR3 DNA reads TGTGCCAGCAGCTCGAGGGCAGCTAACACCGGGGAGCTGTTTTTT.

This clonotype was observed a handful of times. The CDR3 reads CSASLQGDSPLHF. Here the CDR3 DNA reads TGCAGTGCTAGTCTGCAGGGCGATTCACCCCTCCACTTT. The J gene is TRBJ1-6, the V gene TRBV20-1, with D maybe TRBD1 (5 bases). CDR1 is DFQATT and CDR2 is SNEGSKA in the germline V gene (reference sequence). The CDR3 loop spans 13 amino acids. V lost 3 bases and J 8 bases, leaving 11 bases between the germline ends.

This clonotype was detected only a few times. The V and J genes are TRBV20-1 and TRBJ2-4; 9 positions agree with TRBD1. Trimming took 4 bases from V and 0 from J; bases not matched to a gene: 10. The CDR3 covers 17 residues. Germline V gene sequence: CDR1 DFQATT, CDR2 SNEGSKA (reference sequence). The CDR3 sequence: CSAKRTGVDLAKNIQYF. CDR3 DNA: TGCAGTGCTAAACGGACAGGGGTAGACCTAGCCAAAAACATTCAGTACTTC.

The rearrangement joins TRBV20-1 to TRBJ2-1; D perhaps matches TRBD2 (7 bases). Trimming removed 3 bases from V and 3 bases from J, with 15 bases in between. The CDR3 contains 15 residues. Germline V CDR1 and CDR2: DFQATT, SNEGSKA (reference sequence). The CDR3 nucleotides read TGCAGTGCTAGGAGGGGAGGGGGATACTACAATGAGCAGTTCTTC. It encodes CSARRGGGYYNEQFF.

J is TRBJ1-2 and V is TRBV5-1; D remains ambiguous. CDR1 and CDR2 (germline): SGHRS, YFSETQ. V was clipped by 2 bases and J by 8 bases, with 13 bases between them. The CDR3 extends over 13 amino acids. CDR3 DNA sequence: TGCGCCAGCAGCTTCGCTGGGAATGAGGGCTACACCTTC. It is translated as CASSFAGNEGYTF.

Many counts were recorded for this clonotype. CDR3 DNA sequence: TGTGCCAGTACCCGCGACCCGGGACGAGAGACCCAGTACTTC. The encoded protein is CASTRDPGRETQYF. This sequence joins TRBV2 and TRBJ2-5; the D call may be TRBD1 or TRBD2 (5 bases each). This CDR3 is built from 14 residues. The germline V gene has CDR1 SNHLY and CDR2 FYNNEI. Trimming took off 9 bases at V and 4 bases at J, with 18 bases between the two ends.

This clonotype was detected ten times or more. The CDR3 DNA sequence: TGCGCCAGCAGCGCTAGCGGGAGGGCCGGTCTGAATGAGCAGTTCTTC. Residues: CASSASGRAGLNEQFF. The chain is built from TRBV5-1 and TRBJ2-1, with 12 bases aligning to TRBD2. CDR1 SGHRS and CDR2 YFSETQ come from the germline V gene. J lost 7 bases, V lost 4 bases, and 9 bases had no gene match. CDR3 size: 16 residues.

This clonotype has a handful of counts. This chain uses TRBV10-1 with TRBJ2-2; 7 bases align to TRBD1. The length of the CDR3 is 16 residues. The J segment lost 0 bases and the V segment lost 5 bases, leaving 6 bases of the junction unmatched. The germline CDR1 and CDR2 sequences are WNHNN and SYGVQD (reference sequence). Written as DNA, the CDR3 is TGCGCCAGCAGTCATCTAACAGGGGCGAACACCGGGGAGCTGTTTTTT. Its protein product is CASSHLTGANTGELFF.

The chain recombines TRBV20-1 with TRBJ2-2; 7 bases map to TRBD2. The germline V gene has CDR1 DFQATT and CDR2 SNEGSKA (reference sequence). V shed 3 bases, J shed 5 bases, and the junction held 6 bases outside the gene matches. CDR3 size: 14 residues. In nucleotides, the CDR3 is TGCAGTGCTAGCGGGAGGTGGGGTACCGGGGAGCTGTTTTTT. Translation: CSASGRWGTGELFF.

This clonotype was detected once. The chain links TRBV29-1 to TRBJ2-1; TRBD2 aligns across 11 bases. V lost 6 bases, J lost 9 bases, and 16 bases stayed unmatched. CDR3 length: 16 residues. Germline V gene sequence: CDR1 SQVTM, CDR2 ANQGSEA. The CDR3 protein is CSVPHQRLAGGIEQFF. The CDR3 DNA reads TGCAGCGTCCCCCACCAGCGCCTAGCGGGGGGTATTGAGCAGTTCTTC.

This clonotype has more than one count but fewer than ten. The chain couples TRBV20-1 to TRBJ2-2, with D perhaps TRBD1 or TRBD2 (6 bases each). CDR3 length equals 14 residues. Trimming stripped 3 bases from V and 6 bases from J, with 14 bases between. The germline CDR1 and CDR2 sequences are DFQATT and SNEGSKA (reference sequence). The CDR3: CSARPWGASGELFF. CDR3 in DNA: TGCAGTGCTAGGCCGTGGGGGGCCTCCGGGGAGCTGTTTTTT.

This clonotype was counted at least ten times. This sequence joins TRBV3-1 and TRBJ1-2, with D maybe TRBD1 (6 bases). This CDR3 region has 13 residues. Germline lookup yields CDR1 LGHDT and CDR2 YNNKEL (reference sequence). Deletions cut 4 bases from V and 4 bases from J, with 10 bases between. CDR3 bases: TGTGCCAGCAGCCTCGGACAGACCTATGGCTACACCTTC. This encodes CASSLGQTYGYTF. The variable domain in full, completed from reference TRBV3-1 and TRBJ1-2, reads DTAVSQTPKYLVTQMGNDKSIKCEQNLGHDTMYWYKQDSKKFLKIMFSYNNKELIINETVPNRFSPKSPDKAHLNLHINSLELGDSAVYFCASSLGQTYGYTFGSGTRLTVV.

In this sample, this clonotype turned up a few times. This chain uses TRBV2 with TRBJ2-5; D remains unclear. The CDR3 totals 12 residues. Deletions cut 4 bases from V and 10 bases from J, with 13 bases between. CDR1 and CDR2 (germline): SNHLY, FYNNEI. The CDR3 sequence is CASSGLGLNQYF. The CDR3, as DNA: TGTGCCAGCAGTGGTCTGGGTTTGAACCAGTACTTC.

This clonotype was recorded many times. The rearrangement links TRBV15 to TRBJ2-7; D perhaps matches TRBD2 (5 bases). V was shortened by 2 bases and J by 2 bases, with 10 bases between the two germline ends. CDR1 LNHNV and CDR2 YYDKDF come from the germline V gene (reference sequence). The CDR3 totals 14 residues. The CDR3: CATSRHSGTYEQYF. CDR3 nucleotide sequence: TGTGCCACCAGCAGACACAGCGGTACCTACGAGCAGTACTTC. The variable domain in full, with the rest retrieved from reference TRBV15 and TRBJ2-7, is DAMVIQNPRYQVTQFGKPVTLSCSQTLNHNVMYWYQQKSSQAPKLLFHYYDKDFNNEADTPDNFQSRRPNTSFCFLDIRSPGLGDTAMYLCATSRHSGTYEQYFGPGTRLTVT.

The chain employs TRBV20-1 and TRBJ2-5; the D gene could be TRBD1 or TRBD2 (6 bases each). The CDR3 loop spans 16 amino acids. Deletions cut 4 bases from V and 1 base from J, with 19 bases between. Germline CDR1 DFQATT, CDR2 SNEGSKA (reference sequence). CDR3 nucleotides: TGCAGTGCTACCCGACCGGGACTGGGGGCCCAAGAGACCCAGTACTTC. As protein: CSATRPGLGAQETQYF.

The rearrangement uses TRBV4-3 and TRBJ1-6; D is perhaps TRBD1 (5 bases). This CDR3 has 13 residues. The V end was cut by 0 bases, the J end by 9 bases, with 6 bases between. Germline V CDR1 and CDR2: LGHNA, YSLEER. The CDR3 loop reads CASSQDRGSPLHF. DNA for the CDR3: TGCGCCAGCAGCCAAGATAGGGGTTCACCCCTCCACTTT.

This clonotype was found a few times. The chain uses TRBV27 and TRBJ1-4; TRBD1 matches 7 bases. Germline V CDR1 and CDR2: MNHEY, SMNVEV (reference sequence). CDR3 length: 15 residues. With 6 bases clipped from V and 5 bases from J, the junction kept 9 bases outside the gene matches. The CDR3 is CASRPHRGGNEKLFF. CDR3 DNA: TGTGCCAGCAGACCACACAGGGGCGGAAATGAAAAACTGTTTTTT.

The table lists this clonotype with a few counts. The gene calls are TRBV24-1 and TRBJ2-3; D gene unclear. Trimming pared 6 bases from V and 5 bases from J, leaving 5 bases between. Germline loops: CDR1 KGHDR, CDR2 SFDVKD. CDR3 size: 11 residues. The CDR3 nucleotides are TGTGCCACCAGTACGGGAGATACGCAGTATTTT. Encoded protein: CATSTGDTQYF.

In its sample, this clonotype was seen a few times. The CDR3 reads CSASGRTDTQYF. CDR3 nucleotide sequence: TGCAGTGCTAGCGGGAGGACAGATACGCAGTATTTT. The chain uses TRBV20-1 and TRBJ2-3, with TRBD2 identical over 7 bases. This CDR3 is built from 12 residues. The germline V gene encodes CDR1 DFQATT and CDR2 SNEGSKA (reference sequence). V dropped 3 bases and J dropped 3; count of bases not matched to a gene: 0.

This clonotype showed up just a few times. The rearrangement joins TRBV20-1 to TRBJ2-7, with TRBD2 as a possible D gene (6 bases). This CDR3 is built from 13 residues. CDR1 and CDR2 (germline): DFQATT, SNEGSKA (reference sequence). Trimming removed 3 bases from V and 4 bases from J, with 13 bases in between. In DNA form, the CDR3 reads TGCAGTGCTAGTGGTAGCGGAGTTTACGAGCAGTACTTC. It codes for CSASGSGVYEQYF.

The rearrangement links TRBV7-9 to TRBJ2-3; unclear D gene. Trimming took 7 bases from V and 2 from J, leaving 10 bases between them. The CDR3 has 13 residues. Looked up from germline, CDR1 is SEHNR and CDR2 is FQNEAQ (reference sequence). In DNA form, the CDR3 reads TGTGCCAGCACCATTAGCCCCACAGATACGCAGTATTTT. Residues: CASTISPTDTQYF. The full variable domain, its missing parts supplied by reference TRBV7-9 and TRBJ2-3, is DTGVSQNPRHKITKRGQNVTFRCDPISEHNRLYWYRQTLGQGPEFLTYFQNEAQLEKSRLLSDRFSAERPKGSFSTLEIQRTEQGDSAMYLCASTISPTDTQYFGPGTRLTVL.